This T cell receptor (beta chain) was sequenced during a study of CD8 T cells in Susac syndrome. Reverse transcription of roughly 0.5 to 1 ug RNA used random hexamers. Amplification of the TCR beta CDR3 was carried out by immunoSEQ multiplex PCR, which spanned a total of 54 Vbeta and 13 Jbeta segments. TCRdb re-analysed the immunoSEQ multiplex PCR reads in MiXCR, keeping a single row per CDR3 protein. This table has 190,000 or so distinct CDR3 sequences, 85% to 95% appearing once. CD8+ and CD4+ blood T cells underwent TCR beta sequencing. TEMRA cells were FACS-enriched, and CD8+ and CD4+ T cells were isolated negatively. Study-wide results and caveats: The study conceded that its TCR sequencing and HLA analysis involved relatively few individuals.

To note about this clonotype: Its matching antigen is unknown.

Per germline, CDR1 DFQATT and CDR2 SNEGSKA (reference sequence). The germline V and J ends were trimmed by 5 bases and 3 bases, with 10 bases remaining between them. The CDR3 extends over 12 amino acids. The specimen was CD4+ T cells from PBMCs. The sequence was collected from a human donor with multiple sclerosis. The genes are TRBV20-1 and TRBJ2-5; D might be TRBD2 (6 bases). CDR3 region: CSAAEGKETQYF. Written as DNA, the CDR3 is TGCAGTGCTGCGGAGGGTAAAGAGACCCAGTACTTC.